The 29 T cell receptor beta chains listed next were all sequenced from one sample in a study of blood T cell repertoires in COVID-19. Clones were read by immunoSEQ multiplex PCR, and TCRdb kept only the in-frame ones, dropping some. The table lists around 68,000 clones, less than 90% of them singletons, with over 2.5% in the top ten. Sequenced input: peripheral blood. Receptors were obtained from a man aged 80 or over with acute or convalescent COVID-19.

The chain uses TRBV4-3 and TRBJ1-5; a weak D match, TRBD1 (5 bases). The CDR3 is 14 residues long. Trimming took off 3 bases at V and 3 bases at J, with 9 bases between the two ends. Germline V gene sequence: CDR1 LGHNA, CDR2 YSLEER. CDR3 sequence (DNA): TGCGCCAGCAGCCACGACAGCACCAATCAGCCCCAGCATTTT. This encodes CASSHDSTNQPQHF.

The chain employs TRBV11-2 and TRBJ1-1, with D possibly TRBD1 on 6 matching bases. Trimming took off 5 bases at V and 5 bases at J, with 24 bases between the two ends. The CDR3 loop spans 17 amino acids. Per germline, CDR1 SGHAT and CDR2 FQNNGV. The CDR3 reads CASSLRGWGGQGTEAFF. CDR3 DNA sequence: TGTGCCAGCAGCCTTAGAGGATGGGGGGGCCAAGGGACTGAAGCTTTCTTT.

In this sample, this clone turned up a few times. CDR3 coding DNA: TGCAGTGCTATACAGGGCTATGGCTACACCTTC. Translated, it gives CSAIQGYGYTF. The chain carries TRBV20-1 and TRBJ1-2; D might be TRBD1 (6 bases). Germline V CDR1 and CDR2: DFQATT, SNEGSKA (reference sequence). V was pared by 4 bases and J by 4 bases, with 7 bases between. The CDR3 consists of 11 residues.

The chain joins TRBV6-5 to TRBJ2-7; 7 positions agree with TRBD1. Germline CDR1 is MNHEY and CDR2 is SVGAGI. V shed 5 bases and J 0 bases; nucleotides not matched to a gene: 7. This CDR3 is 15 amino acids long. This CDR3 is CASSRDSIPSYEQYF. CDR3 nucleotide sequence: TGTGCCAGCAGTCGGGACAGCATCCCCTCCTACGAGCAGTACTTC.

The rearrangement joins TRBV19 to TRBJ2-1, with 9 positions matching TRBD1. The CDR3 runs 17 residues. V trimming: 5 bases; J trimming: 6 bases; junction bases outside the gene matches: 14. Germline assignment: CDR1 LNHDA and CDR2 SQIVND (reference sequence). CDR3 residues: CASSVRDRDHSPNEQFF. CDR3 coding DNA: TGTGCCAGTAGTGTCCGGGACAGGGATCATTCCCCCAATGAGCAGTTCTTC.

CDR3 sequence (DNA): TGTGCCAGCAGCCAGGGGACTAGCGGGCCAGGTACGCAGTATTTT. It codes for CASSQGTSGPGTQYF. The chain links TRBV3-1 (or the pseudogene TRBV3-2) to TRBJ2-3, with 12 bases that match TRBD2. Looked up from germline, CDR1 is LGHDT and CDR2 is YNNKEL (reference sequence). The CDR3 covers 15 residues. V lost 3 bases, J lost 8 bases, and 6 bases stayed unmatched.

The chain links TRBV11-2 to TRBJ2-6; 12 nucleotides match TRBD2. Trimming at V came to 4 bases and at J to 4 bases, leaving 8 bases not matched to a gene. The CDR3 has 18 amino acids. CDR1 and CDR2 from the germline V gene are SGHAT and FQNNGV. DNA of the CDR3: TGTGCCAGCAGCTCCCGGCTAGCGGGAGGGGCAGGGGCCAACGTCCTGACTTTC. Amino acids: CASSSRLAGGAGANVLTF.

CDR3 in DNA: TGTGCCAGCAGCCAAGGACTAGCGGGAGGTCAAGATACGCAGTATTTT. Amino acid sequence: CASSQGLAGGQDTQYF. This chain connects TRBV14 to TRBJ2-3; 13 bases fit TRBD2. The CDR3 runs to 16 residues. Germline V gives CDR1 SGHDN, CDR2 FVKESK. V was clipped by 1 base and J by 5 bases; unmatched bases: 3.

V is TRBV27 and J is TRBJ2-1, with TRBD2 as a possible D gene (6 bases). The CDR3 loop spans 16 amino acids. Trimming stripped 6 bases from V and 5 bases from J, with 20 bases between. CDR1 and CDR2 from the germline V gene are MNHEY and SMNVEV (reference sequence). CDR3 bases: TGTGCCAGCAGACTATTCGGGACTTTCGGGCACAATGAGCAGTTCTTC. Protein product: CASRLFGTFGHNEQFF.

CDR3 DNA: TGTGCCAGCAGGCGTACAGGGTACAATGAGCAGTTCTTC. This encodes CASRRTGYNEQFF. The chain links TRBV11-1 to TRBJ2-1, with D perhaps matching TRBD1 (6 bases). This CDR3 contains 13 residues. V lost 6 bases to trimming and J lost 4 bases, with 10 bases between them. Germline V gives CDR1 SGHAT, CDR2 FQDESV (reference sequence).

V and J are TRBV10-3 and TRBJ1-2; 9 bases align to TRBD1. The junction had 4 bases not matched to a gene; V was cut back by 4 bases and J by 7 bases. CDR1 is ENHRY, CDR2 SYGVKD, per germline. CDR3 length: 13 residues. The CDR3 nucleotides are TGTGCCATCAGTGGTCGGGACAGGGCTGGCTACACCTTC. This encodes CAISGRDRAGYTF.

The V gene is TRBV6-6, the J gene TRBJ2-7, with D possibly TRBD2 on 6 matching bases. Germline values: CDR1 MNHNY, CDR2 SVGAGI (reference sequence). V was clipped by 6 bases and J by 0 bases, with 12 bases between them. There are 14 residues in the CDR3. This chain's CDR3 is CASRRDFSSYEQYF. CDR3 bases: TGTGCCAGCAGGCGGGACTTCTCCTCCTACGAGCAGTACTTC.

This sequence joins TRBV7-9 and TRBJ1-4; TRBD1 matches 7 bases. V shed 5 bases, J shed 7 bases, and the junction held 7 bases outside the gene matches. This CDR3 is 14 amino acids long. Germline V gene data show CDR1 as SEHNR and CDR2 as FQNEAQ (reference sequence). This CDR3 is CASSPGGWGEKLFF. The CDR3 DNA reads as TGTGCCAGCAGCCCAGGGGGGTGGGGTGAAAAACTGTTTTTT.

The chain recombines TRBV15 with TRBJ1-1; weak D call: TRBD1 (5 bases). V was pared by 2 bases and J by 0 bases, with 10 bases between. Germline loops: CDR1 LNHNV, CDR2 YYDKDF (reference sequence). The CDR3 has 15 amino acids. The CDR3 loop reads CATSRLQDMNTEAFF. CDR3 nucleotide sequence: TGTGCCACCAGCAGACTACAGGACATGAACACTGAAGCTTTCTTT.

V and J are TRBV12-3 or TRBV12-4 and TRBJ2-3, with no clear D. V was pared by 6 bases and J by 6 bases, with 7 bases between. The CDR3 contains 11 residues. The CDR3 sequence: CASRRRDTQYF. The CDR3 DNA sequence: TGTGCCAGCAGGCGCCGGGATACGCAGTATTTT.

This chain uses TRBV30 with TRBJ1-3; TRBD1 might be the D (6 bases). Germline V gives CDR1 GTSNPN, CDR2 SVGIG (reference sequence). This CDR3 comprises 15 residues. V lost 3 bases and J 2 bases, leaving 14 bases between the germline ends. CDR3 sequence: CAWRKGGSAGNTIYF. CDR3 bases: TGTGCCTGGAGGAAAGGGGGATCCGCTGGAAACACCATATATTTT.

The CDR3 DNA follows: TGTGCCAGCAGTATCACCGGGACAGGGGTTTTTTCGGATAATTCACCCCTCCACTTT. This translates into CASSITGTGVFSDNSPLHF. The chain joins TRBV27 to TRBJ1-6; 10 positions agree with TRBD1. Germline loops: CDR1 MNHEY, CDR2 SMNVEV (reference sequence). After removal of 5 bases from V and 5 bases from J, the junction contained 15 bases not matched to a gene. CDR3 length equals 19 residues.

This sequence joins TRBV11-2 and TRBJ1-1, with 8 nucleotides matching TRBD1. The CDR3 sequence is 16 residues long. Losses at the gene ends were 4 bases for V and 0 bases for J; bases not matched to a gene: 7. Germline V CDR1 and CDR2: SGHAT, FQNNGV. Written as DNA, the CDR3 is TGTGCCAGCAGCTCTCGACAGGGGTCCATGAACACTGAAGCTTTCTTT. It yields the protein CASSSRQGSMNTEAFF.

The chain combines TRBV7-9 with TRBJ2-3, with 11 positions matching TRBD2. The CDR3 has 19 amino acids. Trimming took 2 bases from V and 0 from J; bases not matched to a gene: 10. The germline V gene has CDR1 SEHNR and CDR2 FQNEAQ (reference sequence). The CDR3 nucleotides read TGTGCCAGCAGCTTATTTGCTAGCGGGAGGCGGGCTAGCACAGATACGCAGTATTTT. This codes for CASSLFASGRRASTDTQYF.

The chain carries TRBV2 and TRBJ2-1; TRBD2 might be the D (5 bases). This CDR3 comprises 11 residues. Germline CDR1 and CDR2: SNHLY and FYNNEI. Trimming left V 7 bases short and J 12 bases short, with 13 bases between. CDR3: CASMLTGGQFF. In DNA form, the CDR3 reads TGTGCCAGCATGCTCACTGGAGGGCAGTTCTTC.

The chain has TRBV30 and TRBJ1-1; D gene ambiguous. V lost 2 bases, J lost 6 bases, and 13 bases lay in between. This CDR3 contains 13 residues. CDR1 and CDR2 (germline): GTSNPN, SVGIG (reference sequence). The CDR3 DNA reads TGTGCCTGGAGTCGTCCGGGGATCTCTGAAGCTTTCTTT. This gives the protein CAWSRPGISEAFF.

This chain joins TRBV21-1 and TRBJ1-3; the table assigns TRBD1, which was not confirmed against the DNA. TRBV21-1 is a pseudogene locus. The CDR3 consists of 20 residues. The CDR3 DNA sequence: TGTGCCAGCAGCAAAGCCGAGGGCAGGGGTTCGGAGAAGCCTGGAAACACCATATATTTT. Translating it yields CASSKAEGRGSEKPGNTIYF.

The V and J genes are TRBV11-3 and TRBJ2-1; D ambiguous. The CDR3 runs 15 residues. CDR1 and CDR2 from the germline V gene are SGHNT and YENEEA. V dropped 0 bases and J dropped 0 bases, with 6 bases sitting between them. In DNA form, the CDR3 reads TGTGCCAGCAGCTTAGAAGCTGTCTCCTACAATGAGCAGTTCTTC. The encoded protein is CASSLEAVSYNEQFF.

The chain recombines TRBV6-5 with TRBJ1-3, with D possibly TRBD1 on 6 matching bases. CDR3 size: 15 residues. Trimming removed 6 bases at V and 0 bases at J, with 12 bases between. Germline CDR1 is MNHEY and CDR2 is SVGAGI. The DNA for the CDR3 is TGTGCCAGCAGCCAGGACAGAAACTCTGGAAACACCATATATTTT. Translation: CASSQDRNSGNTIYF.

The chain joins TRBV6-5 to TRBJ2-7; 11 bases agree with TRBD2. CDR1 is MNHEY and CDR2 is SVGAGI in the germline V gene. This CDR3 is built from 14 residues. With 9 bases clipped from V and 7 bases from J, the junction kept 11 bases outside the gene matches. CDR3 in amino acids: CASAGTSGPWEQYF. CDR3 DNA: TGTGCCAGTGCCGGGACTAGCGGTCCTTGGGAGCAGTACTTC.

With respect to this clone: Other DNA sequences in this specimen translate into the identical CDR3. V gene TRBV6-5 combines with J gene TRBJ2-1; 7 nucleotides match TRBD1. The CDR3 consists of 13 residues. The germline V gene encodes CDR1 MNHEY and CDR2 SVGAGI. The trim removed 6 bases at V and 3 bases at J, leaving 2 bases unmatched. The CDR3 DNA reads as TGTGCCAGCAGACCAGGGGGCTACAATGAGCAGTTCTTC. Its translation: CASRPGGYNEQFF.

The chain's CDR3 is CASSLGNNQPQHF. CDR3 nucleotide sequence: TGTGCCAGCAGCCTAGGAAACAATCAGCCCCAGCATTTT. V and J are TRBV5-6 and TRBJ1-5; no definite D call. The CDR3 has 13 amino acids. Germline V gene sequence: CDR1 SGHDT, CDR2 YYEEEE. Trimming removed 4 bases at V and 3 bases at J, with 8 bases between. Using reference TRBV5-6 and TRBJ1-5 for the parts outside the CDR3, the full variable domain is DAGVTQSPTHLIKTRGQQVTLRCSPKSGHDTVSWYQQALGQGPQFIFQYYEEEERQRGNFPDRFSGHQFPNYSSELNVNALLLGDSALYLCASSLGNNQPQHFGDGTRLSIL.

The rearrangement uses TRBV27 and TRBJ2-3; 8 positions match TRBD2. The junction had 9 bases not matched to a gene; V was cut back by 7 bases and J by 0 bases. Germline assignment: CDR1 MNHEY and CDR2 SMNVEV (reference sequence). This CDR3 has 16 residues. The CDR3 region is CASKGRASGSTDTQYF. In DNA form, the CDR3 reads TGTGCCAGCAAGGGGAGGGCTAGCGGGAGCACAGATACGCAGTATTTT.

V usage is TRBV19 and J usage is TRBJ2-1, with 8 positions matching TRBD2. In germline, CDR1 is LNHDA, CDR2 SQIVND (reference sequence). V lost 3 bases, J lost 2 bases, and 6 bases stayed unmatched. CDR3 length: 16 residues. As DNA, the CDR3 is TGTGCCAGTAGTATTATGGCGGGAGGCACCTACAATGAGCAGTTCTTC. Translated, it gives CASSIMAGGTYNEQFF.